This T cell receptor beta chain was profiled in a study of T cell responses to AZD1222 COVID-19 vaccine. The protocol was immunoSEQ multiplex PCR, while the TCRdb copy is restricted to in-frame clones and leaves out a portion. The data show 150,000 or so clones, more than 80% seen once. Overall study findings and caveats: Spike regions recognized by vaccine-associated CD4 TCRs spanned the protein, led by 160-218 and 743-854. AZD1222 recipients seropositive at baseline numbered only 6 or 7. A mostly white British donor set with more females was recruited, and clonal diversity was possibly underestimated. It was only after the peak T cell response that any repertoires were sampled.

Regarding this clone: What it recognizes is unknown.

This sequence was found in an adult in good health. Sample: peripheral blood, taken on day 0 of AZD1222 vaccination.

The CDR3 protein is CASSFRDRGYDGYTF. The DNA for the CDR3 is TGTGCCAGCAGCTTCCGGGACAGGGGGTACGATGGCTACACCTTC. The V and J genes are TRBV7-9 and TRBJ1-2, with 11 bases aligning to TRBD1. The germline V gene encodes CDR1 SEHNR and CDR2 FQNEAQ (reference sequence). The CDR3 loop spans 15 amino acids. The junction had 6 bases not matched to a gene; V was cut back by 3 bases and J by 6 bases.